This TCR beta chain was captured by sequencing in a study of blood T cell repertoires in COVID-19. On the study more broadly: The cDNA or gDNA used as material had been derived from T cells, B-cell-depleted T cells, or PBMCs.

Adults between about 18 and 95 years of age took part from 24 US areas. Symptom resolution, clearance, or two negative PCRs marked donors in Cohort 3 as recovered. Germline assignment: CDR1 MNHNY and CDR2 SVGAGI (reference sequence). V shed 5 bases and J shed 1 base, with 15 bases lying between them. The CDR3 length is 16 residues. Per the original data handling: The assay estimated nucleated cells by amplifying reference gene primers. TCRdb's table, derived via immunoSEQ multiplex PCR, lists solely in-frame clones and lacks some. V and J calls and clone size come straight from that table; D and trimming were deduced from the DNA. The sample lists fewer than 200,000 clones, 84% seen once, with 7.3% in the top ten.

The material sequenced was PBMCs or T cells enriched from blood (not recorded which). The chain recombines TRBV6-6 with TRBJ1-5, with TRBD1 as a possible D gene (5 bases). The receptor comes from a man in his fifties who had recovered from COVID-19. The CDR3 coding sequence is TGTGCCAGCAGTACCCCGTCAAGGGGCAGCAATCAGCCCCAGCATTTT. Translated: CASSTPSRGSNQPQHF.